This note documents a single T cell receptor beta chain sequence. This clonotype has more than one count but fewer than ten. The clone's antigen remains unknown. Base quality data are lacking; no much larger clone is found one base away. This record belongs to a study of T cells in Graves' hyperthyroidism and ophthalmopathy (dated by TCRdb to between 2018 and 2021). Background on the whole study: Peripheral blood samples were taken at the time of initial diagnosis, prior to any treatment. Prospective prediction of ophthalmopathy was tested in an independent validation cohort consisting of 18 to 20 hyperthyroidism patients and 17 patients who later progressed to ophthalmopathy. In roughly six Graves' hyperthyroidism patients, the study also compared T-cell repertoires from thyroid tissue with T-cell repertoires from blood. Following sampling, methimazole starting at 30 mg daily was given to hyperthyroidism patients, and high-dose intravenous methylprednisolone was given to ophthalmopathy patients. The roughly 99 discovery patients were divided at random into training and test sets in a 7:3 ratio. To identify distinguishing TCR V-J signatures, a discovery cohort of about 95 patients was used, comprising some 43 with Graves' ophthalmopathy and around 60 with stable Graves' hyperthyroidism. According to the paper, TCR Vbeta CDR3 sequencing was carried out on some 140 peripheral blood samples, which came from 40 to 45 ophthalmopathy, fewer than 80 hyperthyroidism and roughly 17 progressor patients.

The CDR3 runs 12 residues from the cysteine to the phenylalanine. Only CDR3 DNA remains: 36 bases, in frame from the first base. The junction carries 14 bases between V and J, which are trimmed by 6 bases and 5 bases respectively. As encoded in the germline V gene (reference sequence), CDR1 is DFQATT while CDR2 is SNEGSKA. Beyond this particular receptor, the publication reports: Ophthalmopathy was separated from stable hyperthyroidism by a 13 V-J signature model, with about 88% sensitivity and 81% to 82% specificity obtained in cross-validation and 80%/75% obtained in testing. Blood samples also contained most of the expanded thyroid clonotypes (frequency above 0.001), which suggests that blood repertoires may reflect thyroid immune responses. Sample size was not statistically predetermined, and investigators were not blinded to group allocation. In validation, the model predicted progression to ophthalmopathy a median of around 6.5 months before onset, with about 64% sensitivity and more than 72% specificity.

TCR beta CDR3 regions were amplified from RNA transcripts. The first round of RT-PCR for the TCR CDR3 was performed with the HTBI primer set and the Qiagen OneStep RT-PCR kit. Libraries were constructed in a second round of multiplex PCR, after which size selection and purification were carried out. Paired-end sequencing of the libraries was performed with 100 bp reads on an Illumina HiSeq2000. Processing in the source paper ran as follows. SOAPnuke was used to process the raw data, removing reads that contained adapters or uncalled bases, had a mean Phred below 15, or lacked an exact match to the constant primer or identifier. High-quality paired reads were merged with COPE v1.2.5, and unique nucleotide sequences were defined as clonotypes. MiTCR v1.1 was used to align the clonotypes against IMGT TRBV, TRBD and TRBJ reference segments. The analysis was restricted to V-J combinations with a frequency above 0.0001, which together covered about 99% of the repertoires. A TCS score was defined as the ratio between F50 (clonal expansion) and ExV (chaos), using BLOSUM62-based TCRdist between CDR3 peptides within each V-J. Welch's t-statistics and random forest reduced 514 V-J features to under 15, which were used in a naive Bayes classifier (R e1071). TCRdb cleaned the public reads at Q25 with fastp, built clones with MiXCR and kept in-frame beta chains. Rows matching on CDR3 protein sequence are summarized as one entry with the most common DNA and genes. The V and J calls were determined by TCRdb, not by the authors. This sample holds approximately 350,000 distinct CDR3 sequences; around 15% were observed only once. Roughly a fifth of the sample is in the top ten clones.

In the ophthalmopathy patients, disease was moderately to severely active, with a Clinical Activity Score of 3 or more, a NOSPECS grade of 4 or more, and a duration of less than 3 months. Exclusion was applied to patients with uncontrolled infections, other autoimmune diseases, pregnancy or lactation. Clinical symptoms, serum thyroxine and TRAb, thyroid ultrasound, and orbital computed tomography formed the basis for the diagnoses. PBMCs were separated from under 12 ml of fresh peripheral blood using Ficoll-Paque density gradient centrifugation. Trizol reagent was used to extract total RNA, and RNA quality was then checked on an Agilent 2100 Bioanalyzer.

The rearranged chain carries TRBV20-1 and TRBJ2-7, and the D gene may be TRBD2, 6 bases matching. This TCR derives from an older woman with Graves' ophthalmopathy. The specimen was blood. The CDR3 protein: CSARETRNEQYF. The DNA sequence follows: TGCAGTGCGAGGGAGACTAGGAACGAGCAGTACTTC.